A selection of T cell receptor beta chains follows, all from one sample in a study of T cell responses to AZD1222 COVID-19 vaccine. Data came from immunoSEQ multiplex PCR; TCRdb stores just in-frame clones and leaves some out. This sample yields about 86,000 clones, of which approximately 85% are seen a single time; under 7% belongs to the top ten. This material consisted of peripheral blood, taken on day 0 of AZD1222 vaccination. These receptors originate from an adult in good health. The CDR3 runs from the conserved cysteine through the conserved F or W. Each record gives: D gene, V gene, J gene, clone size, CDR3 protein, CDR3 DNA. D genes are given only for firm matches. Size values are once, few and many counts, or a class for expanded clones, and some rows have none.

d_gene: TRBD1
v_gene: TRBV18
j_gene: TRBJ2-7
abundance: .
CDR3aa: CASSPGQSSYEQYF
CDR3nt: TGTGCCAGCTCACCGGGACAGAGCTCCTACGAGCAGTACTTC

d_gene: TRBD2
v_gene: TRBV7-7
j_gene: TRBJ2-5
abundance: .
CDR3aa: CASSRTSGVQETQYF
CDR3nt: TGTGCCAGCAGCCGGACTAGCGGAGTACAAGAGACCCAGTACTTC

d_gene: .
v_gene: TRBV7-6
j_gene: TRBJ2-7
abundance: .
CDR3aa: CASSKRQDPGEQYF
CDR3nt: TGTGCCAGCAGCAAGCGACAGGATCCGGGCGAGCAGTACTTC

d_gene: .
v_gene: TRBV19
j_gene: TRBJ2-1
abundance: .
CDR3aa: CASSIEGGPYNEQFF
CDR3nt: TGTGCCAGTAGTATAGAGGGGGGCCCATACAATGAGCAGTTCTTC

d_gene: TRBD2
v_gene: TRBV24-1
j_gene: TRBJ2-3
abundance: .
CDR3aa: CATSDLGGLAGADTQYF
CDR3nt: TGTGCCACCAGTGATTTGGGGGGACTAGCGGGAGCAGATACGCAGTATTTT

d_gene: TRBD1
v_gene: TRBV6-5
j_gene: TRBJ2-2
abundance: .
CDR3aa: CASNPQGVTGELFF
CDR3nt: TGTGCCAGCAACCCACAGGGGGTCACCGGGGAGCTGTTTTTT

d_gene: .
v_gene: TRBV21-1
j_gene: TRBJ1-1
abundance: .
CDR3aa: CASSKAPGRRQFEAFF
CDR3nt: TGTGCCAGCAGCAAAGCGCCTGGCAGGCGGCAGTTTGAAGCTTTCTTT

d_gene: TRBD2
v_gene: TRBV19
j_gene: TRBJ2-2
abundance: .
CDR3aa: CASSIRQGLAGDLLGTGELFF
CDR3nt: TGTGCCAGTAGTATTAGACAGGGTTTAGCGGGAGATTTGTTGGGAACCGGGGAGCTGTTTTTT

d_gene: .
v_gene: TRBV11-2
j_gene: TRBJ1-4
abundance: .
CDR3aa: CASSEGPLTGKLFF
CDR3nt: TGTGCCAGCAGCGAGGGACCGCTCACGGGGAAACTGTTTTTT

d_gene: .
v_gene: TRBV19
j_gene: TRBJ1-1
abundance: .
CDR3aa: CASSMAGAGRTEAFF
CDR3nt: TGTGCCAGTAGTATGGCAGGGGCGGGACGGACTGAAGCTTTCTTT

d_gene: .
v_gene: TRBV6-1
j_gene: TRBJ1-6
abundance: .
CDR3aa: CASSEKEGIPWTANNSPLHF
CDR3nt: TGTGCCAGCAGTGAAAAAGAGGGGATACCGTGGACGGCAAATAATTCACCCCTCCACTTT

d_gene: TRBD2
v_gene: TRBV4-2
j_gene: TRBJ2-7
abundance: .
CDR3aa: CASSRSGGIGEQYF
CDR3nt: TGTGCCAGCAGCCGTAGCGGGGGGATTGGAGAGCAGTACTTC

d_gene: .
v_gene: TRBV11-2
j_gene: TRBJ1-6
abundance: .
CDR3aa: CASSVQVTNSPLHF
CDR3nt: TGTGCCAGCAGCGTACAGGTTACAAATTCACCCCTCCACTTT

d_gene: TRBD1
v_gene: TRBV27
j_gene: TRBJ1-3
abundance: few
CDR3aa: CASSPGTGLNTIYF
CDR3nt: TGTGCCAGCAGTCCGGGGACAGGACTAAACACCATATATTTT

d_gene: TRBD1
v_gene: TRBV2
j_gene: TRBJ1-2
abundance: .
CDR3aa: CASSGQGDYGYTF
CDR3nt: TGTGCCAGCAGCGGACAGGGCGACTATGGCTACACCTTC

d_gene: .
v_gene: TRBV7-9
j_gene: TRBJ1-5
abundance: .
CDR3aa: CASSFGPGIQPQHF
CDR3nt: .

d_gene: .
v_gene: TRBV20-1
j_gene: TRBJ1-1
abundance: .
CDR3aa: CSAREEAEAFF
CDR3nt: TGCAGTGCTAGAGAGGAGGCTGAAGCTTTCTTT

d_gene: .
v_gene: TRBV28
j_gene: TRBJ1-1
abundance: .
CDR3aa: CASRRRAANTEAFF
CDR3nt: TGTGCCAGCAGGCGGCGGGCGGCGAACACTGAAGCTTTCTTT

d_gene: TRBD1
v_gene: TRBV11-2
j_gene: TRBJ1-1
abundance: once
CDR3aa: CASSLDLLGGLTGLWTEAFF
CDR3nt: TGTGCCAGCAGCTTAGACCTTCTAGGGGGCCTAACAGGCTTATGGACTGAAGCTTTCTTT

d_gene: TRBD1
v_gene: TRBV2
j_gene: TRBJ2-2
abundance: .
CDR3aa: CASSSRTGGNTGELFF
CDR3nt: TGTGCCAGCAGTTCCCGGACAGGGGGGAACACCGGGGAGCTGTTTTTT

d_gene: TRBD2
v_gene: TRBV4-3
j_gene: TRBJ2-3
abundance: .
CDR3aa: CASSQDRGGADTQYF
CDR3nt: TGCGCCAGCAGCCAAGATCGGGGGGGAGCAGATACGCAGTATTTT

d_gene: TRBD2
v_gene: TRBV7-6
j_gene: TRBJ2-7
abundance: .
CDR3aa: CASSPGTSGRAFSYEQYF
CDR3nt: TGTGCCAGCAGCCCCGGGACTAGCGGGAGGGCCTTTTCCTACGAGCAGTACTTC

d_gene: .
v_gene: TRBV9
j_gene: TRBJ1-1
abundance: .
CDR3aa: CASSVGAEIMNTEAFF
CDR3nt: TGTGCCAGCAGCGTAGGGGCAGAAATCATGAACACTGAAGCTTTCTTT

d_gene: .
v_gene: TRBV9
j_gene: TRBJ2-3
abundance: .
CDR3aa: CASSVDGTPPTDTQYF
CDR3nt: TGTGCCAGCAGCGTAGATGGGACTCCACCCACAGATACGCAGTATTTT

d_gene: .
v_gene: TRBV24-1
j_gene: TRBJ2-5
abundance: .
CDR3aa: CATSDPGPGGETQYF
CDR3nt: TGTGCCACCAGTGACCCGGGGCCCGGAGGAGAGACCCAGTACTTC

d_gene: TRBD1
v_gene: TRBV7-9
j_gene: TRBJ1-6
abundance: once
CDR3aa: CASSPSYRGTLSPLHF
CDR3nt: TGTGCCAGCAGCCCCTCCTACAGGGGCACCCTTTCACCCCTCCACTTT

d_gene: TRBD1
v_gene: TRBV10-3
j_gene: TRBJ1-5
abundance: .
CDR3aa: CANRQGARDYSNQPQHF
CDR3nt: TGTGCCAACAGACAGGGGGCTCGGGATTATAGCAATCAGCCCCAGCATTTT

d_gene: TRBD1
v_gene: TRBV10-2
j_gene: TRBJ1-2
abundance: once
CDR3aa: CASSDRPGGGYTF
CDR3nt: TGCGCCAGCAGTGATAGGCCAGGGGGTGGCTACACCTTC

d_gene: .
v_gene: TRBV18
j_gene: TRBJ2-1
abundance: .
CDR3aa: CASSRDSSSYNEQFF
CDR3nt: TGTGCCAGCTCACGGGACTCCAGCTCCTACAATGAGCAGTTCTTC

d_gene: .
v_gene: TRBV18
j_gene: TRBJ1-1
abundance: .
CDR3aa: CASSPNSWTAPMNTEAFF
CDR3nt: TGTGCCAGCTCACCAAACTCGTGGACAGCTCCGATGAACACTGAAGCTTTCTTT

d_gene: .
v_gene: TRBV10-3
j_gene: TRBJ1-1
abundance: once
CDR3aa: CAISVAGVVGTEAFF
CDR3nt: TGTGCCATCAGTGTCGCGGGGGTCGTAGGCACTGAAGCTTTCTTT

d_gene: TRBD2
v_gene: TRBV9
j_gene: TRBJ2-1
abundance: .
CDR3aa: CASSPRPTSYEQFF
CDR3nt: TGTGCCAGCAGCCCTCGACCGACTAGCTATGAGCAGTTCTTC

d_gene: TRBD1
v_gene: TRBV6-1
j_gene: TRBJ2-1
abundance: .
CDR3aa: CASSETGTGNLQFF
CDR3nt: TGTGCCAGCAGTGAAACCGGGACAGGGAATCTCCAGTTCTTC

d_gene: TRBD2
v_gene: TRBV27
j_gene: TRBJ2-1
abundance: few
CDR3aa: CASRPGVSGSNAYNEQFF
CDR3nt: TGTGCCAGCAGACCGGGGGTTAGCGGGAGTAATGCCTACAATGAGCAGTTCTTC

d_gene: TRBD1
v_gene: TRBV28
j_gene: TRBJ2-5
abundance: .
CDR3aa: CASRFSKQGGNQETQYF
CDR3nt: TGTGCCAGCAGGTTCTCAAAACAGGGGGGCAACCAAGAGACCCAGTACTTC

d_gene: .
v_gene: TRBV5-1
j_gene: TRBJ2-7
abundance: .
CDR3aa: CASSYTGTRILSYEQYF
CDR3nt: TGCGCCAGCAGCTACACCGGGACCCGAATCTTGTCCTACGAGCAGTACTTC

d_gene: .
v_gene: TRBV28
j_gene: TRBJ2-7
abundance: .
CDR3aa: CASSLPYYEQYF
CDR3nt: TGTGCCAGCAGTTTGCCATACTACGAGCAGTACTTC

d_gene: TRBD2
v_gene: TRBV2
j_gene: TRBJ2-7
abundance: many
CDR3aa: CASSASSGTLDEQYF
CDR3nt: TGTGCCAGCAGTGCGTCTAGCGGGACCCTTGACGAGCAGTACTTC

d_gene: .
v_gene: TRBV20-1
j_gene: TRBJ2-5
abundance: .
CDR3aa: CSASKGSQETQYF
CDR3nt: TGCAGTGCTAGTAAGGGTAGCCAAGAGACCCAGTACTTC

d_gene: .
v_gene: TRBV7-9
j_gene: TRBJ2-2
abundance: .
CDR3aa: CASIGVSYTGELFF
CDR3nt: TGTGCCAGCATCGGAGTCAGCTACACCGGGGAGCTGTTTTTT

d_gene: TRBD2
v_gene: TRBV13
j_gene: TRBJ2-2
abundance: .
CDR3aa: CASSLRGGRNTGELFF
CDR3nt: TGTGCCAGCAGCTTACGGGGGGGCCGCAACACCGGGGAGCTGTTTTTT

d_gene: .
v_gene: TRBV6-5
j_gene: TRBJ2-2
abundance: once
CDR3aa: CASSPRTNTGELFF
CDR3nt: TGTGCCAGCAGTCCTCGGACGAACACCGGGGAGCTGTTTTTT

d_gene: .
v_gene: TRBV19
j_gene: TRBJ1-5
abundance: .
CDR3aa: CASSSGRTENNQPQHF
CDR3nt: TGTGCCAGTAGTTCAGGGCGCACCGAGAACAATCAGCCCCAGCATTTT

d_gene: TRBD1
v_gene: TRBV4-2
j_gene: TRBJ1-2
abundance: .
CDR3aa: CASSPGSGQGYGYTF
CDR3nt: TGTGCCAGCAGCCCGGGGTCGGGACAGGGCTATGGCTACACCTTC

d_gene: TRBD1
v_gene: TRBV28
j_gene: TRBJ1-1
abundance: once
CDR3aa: CASSPRTGVNTEAFF
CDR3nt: TGTGCCAGCAGTCCTAGGACAGGGGTGAACACTGAAGCTTTCTTT

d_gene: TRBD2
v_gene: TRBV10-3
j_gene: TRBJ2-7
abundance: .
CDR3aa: CASPGIELAGYYEQYF
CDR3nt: TGTGCCTCCCCCGGCATTGAACTAGCGGGCTACTACGAGCAGTACTTC

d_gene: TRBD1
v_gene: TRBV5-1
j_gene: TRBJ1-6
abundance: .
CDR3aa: CASSLGDTGGVRSPLHF
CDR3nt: TGCGCCAGCAGCTTGGGAGACACAGGGGGCGTACGTTCACCCCTCCACTTT

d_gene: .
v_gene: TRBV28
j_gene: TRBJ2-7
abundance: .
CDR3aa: CASSPPRGAVLAYEQYF
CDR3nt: TGTGCCAGCAGCCCCCCTCGGGGGGCGGTACTAGCGTACGAGCAGTACTTC

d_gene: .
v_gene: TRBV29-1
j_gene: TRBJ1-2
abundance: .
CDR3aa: CSVEDPGVYGYTF
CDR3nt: TGCAGCGTTGAAGATCCCGGGGTGTATGGCTACACCTTC